This T cell receptor (beta chain) stems from a study of a mutant IDH1 vaccine in newly diagnosed glioma. On the study more broadly: The earlier regimen, radiotherapy, temozolomide, or both, was most often both.

Repertoires were generated with immunoSEQ multiplex PCR, while TCRdb's copy carries only in-frame clones and drops some. The table includes tens of thousands of clones, 80% detected once. Time point of the sample: week 11, during vaccination. Alongside topical imiquimod, each dose of vaccine comprised 300 ug of mutant IDH1 20-mer peptide. As for this clone: Antigen: not known.

The V segment lost 5 bases and the J segment 7 bases; nucleotides outside the gene matches: 12. Germline V CDR1 and CDR2: GTSNPN, SVGIG (reference sequence). CDR3 length: 14 amino acids. The receptor was derived from a man aged 50-59 years with glioma. The chain uses TRBV30 and TRBJ1-2; 8 bases map to TRBD1. Sample: PBMCs, taken from a glioma patient whose treatment included an IDH1 peptide vaccine. CDR3 DNA: TGTGCCTGGGGTCTAGGTGGACAGGGTGGTGGCTACACCTTC. Amino acid sequence: CAWGLGGQGGGYTF.